This T cell receptor (beta chain) was sequenced in a study of PD-1 blockade in classical Hodgkin lymphoma. Points from the study as a whole: Complete responders' baseline diversity resembled that of newly diagnosed patients.

The V and J ends lost 6 bases and 1 base respectively, with 16 bases between them. CDR1 is SGHNT, CDR2 YYREEE, per germline (reference sequence). The CDR3 runs 15 residues. Sequenced by immunoSEQ multiplex PCR; TCRdb stores in-frame clones only, minus some. The profile covers about 30,000 clones, with over 75% appearing a single time and roughly 20% taken by the ten largest. With respect to this clone: No antigen is known for it.

Time point: cycle 4 day 1 (C4D1), after less than seven weeks of nivolumab. Every patient had relapsed following autologous stem cell transplantation, and cohorts differed in brentuximab vedotin exposure. The sample was peripheral blood mononuclear cells (PBMCs), taken before the fourth cycle of nivolumab. The J gene is TRBJ2-5, the V gene TRBV5-4, with D tentatively TRBD2 (7 bases). The receptor was derived from a human donor with classical Hodgkin lymphoma. CDR3 nucleotide sequence: TGTGCCAGCACCTGGGGGGGGGCGGTCCAAGAGACCCAGTACTTC. Protein sequence: CASTWGGAVQETQYF.